Listed below are T cell receptor beta chains from one sample, sequenced in a study of T-cell memory formation after mild COVID-19. In TCRdb, the 5' RACE reads were re-called with MiXCR into one record per CDR3 protein. The data show under 300,000 distinct CDR3 sequences, 7% to 10% seen once. Source material: PBMCs or a T cell subset sorted from them (not recorded which). Receptors were obtained from a young man who had mild COVID-19 (a few samples of this study predate the infection). Cell type and time point are not known. Each CDR3 is given with its conserved first and last residue.

J gene	V gene	CDR3 protein
TRBJ2-3	TRBV4-2	CASSPFGSEADTQYF
TRBJ2-3	TRBV7-2	CAGTRDRDTDTQYF
TRBJ2-5	TRBV11-2	CASSLVRDRETQYF
TRBJ2-3	TRBV19	CASGSGSTDTQYF
TRBJ2-7	TRBV25-1	CASSEAGTSGDEQYF
TRBJ2-3	TRBV29-1	CSVEGGVGTDTQYF
TRBJ2-1	TRBV6-2/TRBV6-3	CASTGGTYNEQFF
TRBJ1-2	TRBV11-2	CASSLGSRGYGYTF
TRBJ2-4	TRBV9	CASSVESGGVETQYF
TRBJ2-2	TRBV7-9	CASSLRGTNTGELFF
TRBJ2-2	TRBV2	CASSLGRAGELFF
TRBJ1-5	TRBV20-1	CSAREYGQPQHF
TRBJ2-5	TRBV2	CASMGGLGIQETQYF
TRBJ2-3	TRBV20-1	CSATLAGTDTQYF
TRBJ2-7	TRBV20-1	CSARRSSSYEQYF
TRBJ2-3	TRBV7-2	CASSLAGRGRADTQYF
TRBJ1-1	TRBV4-1	CASSQERFRMNTEAFF
TRBJ2-3	TRBV5-4	CASSLGGDSHRDTQYF
TRBJ2-6	TRBV6-5	CASSYSWGDGANVLTF
TRBJ2-5	TRBV5-1	CASSLDGGTETQYF
TRBJ1-2	TRBV7-6	CASSSGLDYGYTF
TRBJ2-1	TRBV4-3	CASSHLGHTSYNEQFF
TRBJ2-1	TRBV12-1	CASSPGLERNNEQFF
TRBJ2-1	TRBV20-1	CSARDSLLYNEQFF
TRBJ2-3	TRBV29-1	CSVEGPRTDTQYF